This T cell receptor (beta chain) is drawn from a study of blood T cell repertoires in COVID-19. On the study more broadly: Researchers got acute and convalescent COVID-19 samples from the United States, Italy and Spain. T cells, B-cell-depleted T cells, or PBMCs supplied cDNA or gDNA.

V shed 2 bases, J shed 11 bases, and the junction held 12 bases outside the gene matches. Germline V gives CDR1 KGHSH, CDR2 LQKENI. This CDR3 has 15 residues. Sequenced by immunoSEQ multiplex PCR; TCRdb stores in-frame clones only, minus some. This table holds almost 70,000 clones, approximately 90% found once. This rearrangement joins TRBV18 to TRBJ1-5, with 7 bases lining up with TRBD1. The specimen was peripheral blood. The TCR originated in a woman in her sixties or seventies with acute or convalescent COVID-19. The CDR3 here is CASSPEDRTTYAQHF. CDR3 coding DNA: TGTGCCAGCTCACCAGAGGACAGGACCACGTATGCCCAGCATTTT.